Given below is one T cell receptor (beta chain) in context. The antigen remains undetermined. This entry is derived from a study of vaccination and CD4 T cells after COVID-19. The CDR3 sequence is 18 residues long. CDR1 is SSHAT and CDR2 is FNYEAQ in the germline V gene (reference sequence). The V and J ends lost 5 bases and 0 bases, in that order; junction bases with no gene match: 14. Described treatment: roughly ten-day PBMC culture with coronavirus spike peptide pools or control peptides (ViraFEST assay). Study conclusions and caveats: Spike mono-reactivity applied to 304 of 307 vaccine-specific clones detected in convalescent patients.

The Oncomine TCR Beta short-read assay sequenced DNA from cultured CD4+ T cells. TCRdb re-called the PCR reads with MiXCR, one entry per CDR3 protein. The top ten clones hold 2.5% of a sample with about 21,000 distinct CDR3 sequences, around 48% of them seen once. The sequenced sample was CD4+ T cells from blood, cultured in vitro, obtained after SARS-CoV-2 vaccination. This sequence originates from a human donor who had recovered from COVID-19. The J gene is TRBJ1-1, the V gene TRBV7-7; TRBD1 aligns across 8 bases. DNA for the CDR3: TGTGCCAGCAGCACCACTTACAAGGGACAGGATTTGAACACTGAAGCTTTCTTT. Its translation: CASSTTYKGQDLNTEAFF.